The 23 T cell receptor beta chains below all came from one sample that was sequenced in a study of blood T cell repertoires in COVID-19. Clones were sequenced by immunoSEQ multiplex PCR, and TCRdb holds only the in-frame ones, with some missing. Of 110,000 or so clones listed, 90% are singletons. Sequencing used peripheral blood. The receptor set was obtained from a woman aged 50 to 60 with acute or convalescent COVID-19.

The chain links TRBV30 to TRBJ2-1; a weak D match, TRBD2 (5 bases). V shed 5 bases and J shed 8 bases, with 22 bases lying between them. The CDR3 length is 15 residues. Germline V gene lookup returns CDR1 GTSNPN and CDR2 SVGIG (reference sequence). The CDR3 region is CAWANSVLLRDEQFF. CDR3 DNA sequence: TGTGCCTGGGCAAATAGCGTACTTCTAAGGGATGAGCAGTTCTTC. Variable domain in full (rest from reference TRBV30 and TRBJ2-1): SQTIHQWPATLVQPVGSPLSLECTVEGTSNPNLYWYRQAAGRGLQLLFYSVGIGQISSEVPQNLSASRPQDRQFILSSKKLLLSDSGFYLCAWANSVLLRDEQFFGPGTRLTVL.

The V call is TRBV6-5, the J call TRBJ2-2; 8 positions match TRBD1. Germline V gene sequence: CDR1 MNHEY, CDR2 SVGAGI. The CDR3 extends over 13 amino acids. The ends lost 8 bases at V and 2 bases at J; junction bases unmatched: 1. CDR3 region: CASDRGNTGELFF. The CDR3 DNA reads as TGTGCCAGCGACAGGGGTAACACCGGGGAGCTGTTTTTT.

The chain has TRBV12-5 and TRBJ1-2, with D possibly TRBD1 on 6 matching bases. This CDR3 has 15 residues. Germline-derived CDR1 and CDR2 are LGHNT and FRNRAP. The ends were cut back, 3 bases at V and 8 bases at J, with 19 bases in the middle. CDR3 region: CASGFGTSGLGGYTF. The CDR3, as DNA: TGTGCTAGTGGTTTTGGGACATCTGGGCTGGGAGGCTACACCTTC.

The J gene is TRBJ1-1, the V gene TRBV3-1 (or the pseudogene TRBV3-2); D call uncertain. Trimming left V 3 bases short and J 0 bases short, with 8 bases between. There are 14 residues in the CDR3. Per the germline V gene, CDR1 is LGHDT and CDR2 is YNNKEL (reference sequence). The CDR3 bases are TGTGCCAGCAGCCAGGGCACCTTGAACACTGAAGCTTTCTTT. This gives the protein CASSQGTLNTEAFF.

The chain links TRBV5-5 to TRBJ2-3; 11 nucleotides match TRBD2. Germline values: CDR1 SGHKS, CDR2 YYEKEE (reference sequence). Trimming cost V 0 bases and J 2 bases; bases outside gene matches: 2. The CDR3 is made up of 16 amino acids. The CDR3 DNA is TGTGCCAGCAGCTTGGGTAGCGGGGGGGACACAGATACGCAGTATTTT. Amino acid sequence: CASSLGSGGDTDTQYF.

In its sample, this clone was seen once. V usage is TRBV7-9 and J usage is TRBJ1-5; D possibly corresponds to TRBD1 (6 bases). Germline lookup yields CDR1 SEHNR and CDR2 FQNEAQ (reference sequence). This CDR3 comprises 17 residues. V was trimmed by 1 base and J by 5 bases, leaving 18 bases between them. CDR3 protein: CASSLGTAQKSDQPQHF. In DNA, the CDR3 is TGTGCCAGCAGCTTAGGGACAGCCCAAAAGTCTGATCAGCCCCAGCATTTT.

The J gene is TRBJ2-5, the V gene TRBV29-1; 14 nucleotides match TRBD2. V gave up 8 bases and J gave up 5 bases; unmatched junction bases: 10. This CDR3 is 15 amino acids long. Per the germline V gene, CDR1 is SQVTM and CDR2 is ANQGSEA. The CDR3: CSFAETSGGVETQYF. In nucleotides, the CDR3 is TGCAGCTTTGCTGAGACTAGCGGGGGGGTGGAGACCCAGTACTTC.

This chain joins TRBV14 and TRBJ1-1; the match to TRBD1 covers 8 bases. Per the germline V gene, CDR1 is SGHDN and CDR2 is FVKESK. The ends lost 0 bases at V and 3 bases at J; junction bases unmatched: 6. The CDR3 loop spans 16 amino acids. This chain's CDR3 is CASSQDGRGRHTEAFF. In DNA form, the CDR3 reads TGTGCCAGCAGCCAAGACGGCAGGGGGCGGCACACTGAAGCTTTCTTT.

The gene calls are TRBV10-2 and TRBJ1-1, with D perhaps TRBD1 (5 bases). The V end was cut by 3 bases, the J end by 5 bases, with 13 bases between. The CDR3 contains 14 residues. Germline CDR1 WSHSY, CDR2 SAAADI. In DNA form, the CDR3 reads TGCGCCAGCAGTGATGGAGGGGCGGGGACTGAAGCTTTCTTT. Translation gives CASSDGGAGTEAFF.

The rearrangement uses TRBV2 and TRBJ1-6, with a tentative D call TRBD1 (6 bases). Between the trimmed V and J ends, which lost 7 bases and 6 bases, there was a span of 13 bases. Per the germline V gene, CDR1 is SNHLY and CDR2 is FYNNEI. The CDR3 is 14 residues long. In DNA, the CDR3 is TGTGCCAGCATTATGTGGGACACTAATTCACCCCTCCACTTT. This codes for CASIMWDTNSPLHF.

V usage is TRBV29-1 and J usage is TRBJ1-2, with TRBD1 matching over 7 bases. This CDR3 is built from 16 residues. With 3 bases clipped from V and 7 bases from J, the junction kept 17 bases outside the gene matches. The germline CDR1 and CDR2 sequences are SQVTM and ANQGSEA. The CDR3 DNA reads as TGCAGCGTTGAGGGGGCGCCGCGTAGGGGGCGGTTTGGCTACACCTTC. Encoded protein: CSVEGAPRRGRFGYTF.

The chain links TRBV7-2 to TRBJ1-2; D is unresolved. CDR3 length equals 14 residues. Looked up from germline, CDR1 is SGHTA and CDR2 is FQGNSA. The V end was cut by 6 bases, the J end by 0 bases, with 11 bases between. CDR3: CASSTPNPNYGYTF. Here the CDR3 DNA reads TGTGCCAGCAGTACTCCTAATCCTAACTATGGCTACACCTTC.

The chain employs TRBV7-9 and TRBJ1-3, with 7 positions matching TRBD1. V lost 11 bases to trimming and J lost 0 bases; unmatched junction nucleotides: 7. In germline, CDR1 is SEHNR, CDR2 FQNEAQ (reference sequence). The CDR3 length is 14 residues. The CDR3 DNA sequence: TGTGCCGGGGACAGCCTTGGCTCTGGAAACACCATATATTTT. Protein sequence: CAGDSLGSGNTIYF.

This chain links TRBV9 with TRBJ2-2; TRBD1 is a possible D gene (5 bases). Germline loops: CDR1 SGDLS, CDR2 YYNGEE. Trimming removed 1 base from V and 4 bases from J, with 14 bases in between. CDR3 length: 16 residues. The CDR3 is CASSVRSLQGTGELFF. In nucleotides, the CDR3 is TGTGCCAGCAGCGTAAGAAGCCTCCAGGGCACCGGGGAGCTGTTTTTT. Using reference TRBV9 and TRBJ2-2 for the parts outside the CDR3, the full variable domain is DSGVTQTPKHLITATGQRVTLRCSPRSGDLSVYWYQQSLDQGLQFLIQYYNGEERAKGNILERFSAQQFPDLHSELNLSSLELGDSALYFCASSVRSLQGTGELFFGEGSRLTVL.

The chain joins TRBV19 to TRBJ1-3; D is ambiguous. CDR1 LNHDA and CDR2 SQIVND come from the germline V gene (reference sequence). CDR3 size: 15 residues. V gave up 4 bases and J gave up 2 bases, with 12 bases separating them. The CDR3 region is CASSRGEGTGNTIYF. The CDR3 coding sequence is TGTGCCAGTAGTAGAGGCGAGGGTACTGGAAACACCATATATTTT.

In its sample, this clone was seen once. The chain carries TRBV6-1 and TRBJ1-1; possibly TRBD1 for D (6 bases). CDR1 is MNHNS and CDR2 is SASEGT in the germline V gene. Trimming shortened V by 4 bases and J by 0 bases, and 15 bases separated the two germline ends. This CDR3 is built from 16 residues. DNA of the CDR3: TGTGCCAGCAGTGCTTCCCGGGGGGACATGAACACTGAAGCTTTCTTT. Its protein product is CASSASRGDMNTEAFF.

The V gene is TRBV30, the J gene TRBJ2-7; TRBD2 matches 10 bases. This CDR3 region has 14 residues. V gave up 2 bases and J gave up 2 bases; unmatched junction bases: 3. The germline V gene has CDR1 GTSNPN and CDR2 SVGIG (reference sequence). The CDR3 sequence: CAWSRAGGPYEQYF. In DNA, the CDR3 is TGTGCCTGGAGTCGAGCGGGAGGGCCCTACGAGCAGTACTTC.

J is TRBJ2-1 and V is TRBV30; TRBD1 might be the D (6 bases). Germline values: CDR1 GTSNPN, CDR2 SVGIG (reference sequence). This CDR3 has 17 amino acids. Trimming pared 5 bases from V and 6 bases from J, leaving 26 bases between. As DNA, the CDR3 is TGTGCCTGGGCTCATCCTTTGGGACACCAGAGAGGCAATGAGCAGTTCTTC. It codes for CAWAHPLGHQRGNEQFF.

The chain links TRBV2 to TRBJ1-5; TRBD1 is a possible D gene (6 bases). V dropped 2 bases and J dropped 0 bases, with 14 bases sitting between them. The CDR3 is made up of 17 amino acids. CDR1 and CDR2 from the germline V gene are SNHLY and FYNNEI. CDR3: CASSEFLGGLSNQPQHF. CDR3 DNA: TGTGCCAGCAGTGAATTTTTGGGGGGGCTTAGCAATCAGCCCCAGCATTTT.

This rearrangement joins TRBV4-3 to TRBJ2-5, with a tentative D call TRBD2 (5 bases). Germline CDR1 reads LGHNA; CDR2 reads YSLEER. V was clipped by 4 bases and J by 5 bases, with 11 bases between them. This CDR3 contains 13 residues. CDR3 sequence reads: CASSPGPGETQYF. The CDR3 DNA sequence: TGCGCCAGCAGCCCGGGCCCGGGGGAGACCCAGTACTTC.

The chain uses TRBV7-9 and TRBJ1-4; D may be TRBD1 (6 bases). Germline CDR1 SEHNR, CDR2 FQNEAQ (reference sequence). The CDR3 length is 16 residues. V was trimmed by 1 base and J by 8 bases, leaving 17 bases between them. CDR3 protein: CASSLDGQIQGEKLFF. The DNA of the CDR3 is TGTGCCAGCAGCTTAGACGGACAGATACAAGGGGAAAAACTGTTTTTT. Together with reference TRBV7-9 and TRBJ1-4, the CDR3 gives the full variable domain: DTGVSQNPRHKITKRGQNVTFRCDPISEHNRLYWYRQTLGQGPEFLTYFQNEAQLEKSRLLSDRFSAERPKGSFSTLEIQRTEQGDSAMYLCASSLDGQIQGEKLFFGSGTQLSVL.

The genes are TRBV18 and TRBJ2-1, with 8 bases matching TRBD2. After removal of 5 bases from V and 7 bases from J, the junction contained 7 bases not matched to a gene. Germline-derived CDR1 and CDR2 are KGHSH and LQKENI. The CDR3 length is 14 residues. The CDR3 bases are TGTGCCAGCTCAAGGTCCGGGGGGGCGAATGAGCAGTTCTTC. Translated: CASSRSGGANEQFF.

The chain has TRBV7-3 and TRBJ2-1; a weak D match, TRBD2 (7 bases). Germline CDR1 and CDR2: SGHTA and FQGTGA. V dropped 4 bases and J dropped 2 bases, with 15 bases sitting between them. The CDR3 contains 16 residues. This chain's CDR3 is CASSSLGGAPYNEQFF. For the CDR3, the DNA is TGTGCCAGCAGCTCCCTAGGGGGGGCACCCTACAATGAGCAGTTCTTC.